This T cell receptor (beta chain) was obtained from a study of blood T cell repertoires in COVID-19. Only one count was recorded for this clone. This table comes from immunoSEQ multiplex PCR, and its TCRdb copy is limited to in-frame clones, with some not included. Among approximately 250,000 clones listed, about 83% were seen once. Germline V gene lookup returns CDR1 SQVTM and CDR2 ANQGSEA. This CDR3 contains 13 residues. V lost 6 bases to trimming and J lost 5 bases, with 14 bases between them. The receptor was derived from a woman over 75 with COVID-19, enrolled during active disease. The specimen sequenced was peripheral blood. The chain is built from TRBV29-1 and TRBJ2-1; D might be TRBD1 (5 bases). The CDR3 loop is CSVVRTLNNEQFF. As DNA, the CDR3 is TGCAGCGTGGTGAGGACATTGAACAATGAGCAGTTCTTC.